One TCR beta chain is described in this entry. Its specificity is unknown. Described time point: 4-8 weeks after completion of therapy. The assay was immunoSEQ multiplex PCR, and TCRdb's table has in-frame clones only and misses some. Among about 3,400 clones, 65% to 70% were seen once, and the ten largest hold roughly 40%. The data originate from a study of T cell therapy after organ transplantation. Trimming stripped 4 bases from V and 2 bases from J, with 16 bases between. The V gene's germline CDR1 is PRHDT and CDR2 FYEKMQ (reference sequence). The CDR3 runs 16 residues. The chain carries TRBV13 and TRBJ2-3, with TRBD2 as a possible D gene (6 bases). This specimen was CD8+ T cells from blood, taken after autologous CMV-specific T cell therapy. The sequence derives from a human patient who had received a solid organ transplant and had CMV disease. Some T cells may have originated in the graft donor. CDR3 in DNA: TGTGCCAGCAGCTCCCCCGGGACTTCCTCCACAGATACGCAGTATTTT. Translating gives CASSSPGTSSTDTQYF.